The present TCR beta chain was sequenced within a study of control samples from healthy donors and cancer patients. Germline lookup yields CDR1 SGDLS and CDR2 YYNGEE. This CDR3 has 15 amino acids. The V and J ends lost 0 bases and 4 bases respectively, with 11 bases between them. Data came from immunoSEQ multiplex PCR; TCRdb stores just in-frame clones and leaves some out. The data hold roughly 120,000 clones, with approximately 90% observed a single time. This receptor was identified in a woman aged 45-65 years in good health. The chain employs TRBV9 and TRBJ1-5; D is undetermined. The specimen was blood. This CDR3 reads CASSVAPGGNQPQHF. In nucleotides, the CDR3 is TGTGCCAGCAGCGTAGCCCCGGGAGGGAATCAGCCCCAGCATTTT. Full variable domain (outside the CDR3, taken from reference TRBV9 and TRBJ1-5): DSGVTQTPKHLITATGQRVTLRCSPRSGDLSVYWYQQSLDQGLQFLIQYYNGEERAKGNILERFSAQQFPDLHSELNLSSLELGDSALYFCASSVAPGGNQPQHFGDGTRLSIL.